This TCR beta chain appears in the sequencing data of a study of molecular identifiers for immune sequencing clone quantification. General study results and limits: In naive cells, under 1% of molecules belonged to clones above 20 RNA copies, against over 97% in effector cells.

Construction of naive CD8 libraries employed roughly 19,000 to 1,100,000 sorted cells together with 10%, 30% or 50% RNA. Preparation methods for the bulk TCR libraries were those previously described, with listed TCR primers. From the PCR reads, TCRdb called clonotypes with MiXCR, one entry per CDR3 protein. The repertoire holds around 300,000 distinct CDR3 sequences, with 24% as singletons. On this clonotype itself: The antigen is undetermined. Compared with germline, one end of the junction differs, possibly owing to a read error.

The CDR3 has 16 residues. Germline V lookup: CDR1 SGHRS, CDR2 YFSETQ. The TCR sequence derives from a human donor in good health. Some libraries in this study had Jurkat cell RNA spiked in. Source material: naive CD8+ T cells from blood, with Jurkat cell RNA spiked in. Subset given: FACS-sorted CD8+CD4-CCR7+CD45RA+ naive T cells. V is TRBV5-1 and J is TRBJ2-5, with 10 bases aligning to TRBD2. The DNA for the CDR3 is TGCGCCAGCAGCTTGGTGATAGCGGGGGGCCAAAAAACCCAATACTTC. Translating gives CASSLVIAGGQKTQYF.